The 27 T cell receptor beta chains below come from one sample, sequenced in a study of blood T cells in healthy people across ages. The use of a sample-barcoded 5' primer and a J-beta primer mix characterized a second PCR of roughly 7 to 11 cycles. TCRdb called the 5' RACE reads again in MiXCR, with one record for every CDR3 protein. The sample holds about a million distinct CDR3 sequences, under 50% seen once. What was sequenced was blood. These receptors originate from a man under 40 in good health.

Regarding this clonotype: This could be a read error, since a much larger clone is one nucleotide away. V gene TRBV12-3 or TRBV12-4 combines with J gene TRBJ1-2; TRBD1 is a possible D gene (5 bases). V lost 3 bases to trimming and J lost 8 bases, with 16 bases between them. CDR3 length equals 14 residues. The CDR3 sequence: CASSFRGGGKGYTF. CDR3 DNA: TGTGCCAGCAGTTTTCGGGGGGGGGGTAAGGGCTACACCTTC.

This rearrangement joins TRBV10-3 to TRBJ2-3, with 8 bases aligning to TRBD2. This CDR3 has 14 residues. Germline V lookup: CDR1 ENHRY, CDR2 SYGVKD. With 7 bases clipped from V and 6 bases from J, the junction kept 9 bases outside the gene matches. The CDR3 sequence is CAITRGSGADTQYF. Written as DNA, the CDR3 is TGTGCCATCACCCGCGGTAGCGGGGCCGATACGCAGTATTTT.

This clonotype showed up many times. The rearrangement links TRBV6-2 or TRBV6-3 to TRBJ2-3; 7 nucleotides agree with TRBD2. V was clipped by 2 bases and J by 0 bases; unmatched bases: 2. In germline, CDR1 is MNHEY, CDR2 SVGEGT. The CDR3 is 15 residues long. This CDR3 reads CASSYGGGSTDTQYF. CDR3 sequence (DNA): TGTGCCAGCAGTTACGGCGGGGGAAGCACAGATACGCAGTATTTT.

The genes are TRBV3-1 and TRBJ2-3, with a tentative D call TRBD1 (5 bases). The V gene's germline CDR1 is LGHDT and CDR2 YNNKEL (reference sequence). Trimming cost V 1 base and J 0 bases, with 11 bases left between them. The CDR3 spans 16 residues. The DNA of the CDR3 is TGTGCCAGCAGCCAAGGTGGCAGGGCGAGCACAGATACGCAGTATTTT. Residues: CASSQGGRASTDTQYF.

V and J are TRBV25-1 and TRBJ1-1; TRBD1 agrees at 8 bases. Per germline, CDR1 MGHDK and CDR2 SYGVNS. V lost 2 bases, J lost 1 base, and 6 bases stayed unmatched. The CDR3 covers 16 residues. The CDR3 DNA is TGTGCCAGCAGTGAACAGGGGGCTGTGGGGAACACTGAAGCTTTCTTT. Protein sequence: CASSEQGAVGNTEAFF.

As concerns this clonotype: Sequence at one end of the junction differs from germline and may be a read error. In DNA, the CDR3 is TGTGCCAGCAGCCTCCGACATATGCTAGCCAAAAGCATTCAGTACTTC. This encodes CASSLRHMLAKSIQYF. The rearrangement uses TRBV7-2 and TRBJ2-4; TRBD2 might be the D (5 bases). The length of the CDR3 is 16 residues. Germline V CDR1 and CDR2: SGHTA, FQGNSA.

V usage is TRBV4-1 and J usage is TRBJ1-5; D is unclear. Germline V lookup: CDR1 MGHRA, CDR2 YSYEKL. The CDR3 totals 16 residues. Trimming stripped 3 bases from V and 3 bases from J, with 15 bases between. DNA for the CDR3: TGCGCCAGCAGCCAGAAGGGCGAGGGCTACAATCAGCCCCAGCATTTT. The encoded protein is CASSQKGEGYNQPQHF.

The rearrangement joins TRBV6-2 or TRBV6-3 to TRBJ2-7; no clear D. The CDR3 loop spans 12 amino acids. CDR1 MNHEY and CDR2 SVGEGT come from the germline V gene. V was shortened by 7 bases and J by 3 bases, with 10 bases between the two germline ends. The CDR3 DNA reads TGTGCCAGCAAGGTACCATACTACGAGCAGTACTTC. Translating it yields CASKVPYYEQYF.

The chain recombines TRBV19 with TRBJ2-1; D uncertain. Trimming shortened V by 0 bases and J by 2 bases, and 8 bases separated the two germline ends. CDR1 LNHDA and CDR2 SQIVND come from the germline V gene (reference sequence). The CDR3 is made up of 15 amino acids. The CDR3 is CASSIEGPAYNEQFF. The CDR3 nucleotides are TGTGCCAGTAGTATAGAAGGTCCCGCCTACAATGAGCAGTTCTTC.

This clonotype was seen more than once but under ten times. The chain couples TRBV6-4 to TRBJ1-2; no clear D. Germline lookup yields CDR1 MRHNA and CDR2 SNTAGT. Deletions cut 0 bases from V and 8 bases from J, with 19 bases between. This CDR3 contains 16 residues. Here the CDR3 reads CASSDSSQASVLGYTF. The CDR3 nucleotides are TGTGCCAGCAGTGACTCGAGTCAGGCGTCGGTTCTCGGCTACACCTTC.

This clonotype came up a few times. This chain links TRBV7-8 with TRBJ2-7, with TRBD2 identical over 7 bases. J was trimmed by 1 base and V by 0 bases; bases with no gene match: 12. Germline V gives CDR1 SGHVS, CDR2 FQNEAQ. The CDR3 is 18 residues long. CDR3 bases: TGTGCCAGCAGCTTAGCGAGTTCTCCCGGGGGGTGGTCCTACGAGCAGTACTTC. Translating it yields CASSLASSPGGWSYEQYF.

The genes are TRBV7-2 and TRBJ2-3; 9 bases agree with TRBD2. Germline-derived CDR1 and CDR2 are SGHTA and FQGNSA. V was clipped by 0 bases and J by 5 bases; unmatched bases: 6. The CDR3 sequence is 16 residues long. This CDR3 reads CASSLAGGAGGDTQYF. The CDR3 nucleotides are TGTGCCAGCAGCTTAGCGGGGGGAGCGGGGGGAGATACGCAGTATTTT.

This clonotype has more than one count but fewer than ten. The chain links TRBV4-3 to TRBJ2-5; D is undetermined. CDR3 length: 14 residues. The V gene lost 1 base and the J gene lost 1 base, with 7 bases spanning the gap. CDR1 and CDR2 (germline): LGHNA, YSLEER. The chain's CDR3 is CASSQGQFQETQYF. The CDR3 region has the DNA TGCGCCAGCAGCCAAGGGCAGTTCCAAGAGACCCAGTACTTC.

The chain recombines TRBV20-1 with TRBJ2-7; TRBD2 agrees at 8 bases. Germline CDR1 is DFQATT and CDR2 is SNEGSKA (reference sequence). J lost 4 bases, V lost 1 base, and 6 bases had no gene match. The CDR3 consists of 14 residues. CDR3 DNA sequence: TGCAGTGCTAGAGGAGTCGCGGGGGGTTACGAGCAGTACTTC. It specifies CSARGVAGGYEQYF.

The chain recombines TRBV7-2 with TRBJ2-7, with 9 bases that match TRBD1. Germline CDR1 SGHTA, CDR2 FQGNSA. This CDR3 has 13 residues. V was pared by 5 bases and J by 5 bases, with 4 bases of the junction left unmatched. The CDR3 region is CASSRDRGDEQYF. The CDR3 nucleotides read TGTGCCAGCAGCAGAGACAGGGGGGACGAGCAGTACTTC.

This clonotype was seen more than once but under ten times. V gene TRBV20-1 combines with J gene TRBJ2-2; no reliable D call. V was trimmed by 4 bases and J by 7 bases, leaving 16 bases between them. Germline V CDR1 and CDR2: DFQATT, SNEGSKA (reference sequence). The CDR3 covers 14 residues. The CDR3 region has the DNA TGCAGTGCTAAGGGCGGTGGACGTGGCGGGGAGCTGTTTTTT. Residues: CSAKGGGRGGELFF.

The gene calls are TRBV5-5 and TRBJ1-4; no firm D call. CDR3 length equals 16 residues. Trimming took 2 bases from V and 0 from J, leaving 11 bases between them. Germline V lookup: CDR1 SGHKS, CDR2 YYEKEE (reference sequence). In DNA form, the CDR3 reads TGTGCCAGCAGCTTCCAGCCGGTTGCAACTAATGAAAAACTGTTTTTT. It translates to CASSFQPVATNEKLFF.

This clonotype was seen ten or more times. The chain uses TRBV27 and TRBJ2-5; D possibly corresponds to TRBD2 (6 bases). The CDR3 covers 15 residues. Germline V gene data show CDR1 as MNHEY and CDR2 as SMNVEV (reference sequence). The V end lost 5 bases, the J end lost 5 bases, and 18 bases lay between the germline ends. The DNA for the CDR3 is TGTGCCAGCAGTCCCGCGGGGTCTGTGAGGGAGACCCAGTACTTC. This gives the protein CASSPAGSVRETQYF.

V is TRBV5-1 and J is TRBJ2-4; 9 bases line up with TRBD1. Gene TRBJ2-7 matches the end of the DNA better, so the J call may be wrong. Germline-derived CDR1 and CDR2 are SGHRS and YFSETQ. This CDR3 is 15 amino acids long. The chain's CDR3 is CASNGGTGSYYEQYF. The CDR3 nucleotides read TGCGCCAGCAACGGAGGGACAGGGTCTTACTACGAGCAGTACTTC.

The chain combines TRBV27 with TRBJ1-2, with TRBD1 as a possible D gene (6 bases). Trimming cost V 6 bases and J 2 bases, with 13 bases left between them. Germline V CDR1 and CDR2: MNHEY, SMNVEV (reference sequence). The CDR3 contains 14 residues. The CDR3 sequence: CASRPQGQNYGYTF. CDR3 sequence (DNA): TGTGCCAGCAGGCCCCAAGGACAGAACTATGGCTACACCTTC.

As concerns this clonotype: Possible read error: a much larger clone is one base away. V is TRBV6-5 and J is TRBJ2-1, with D perhaps TRBD1 or TRBD2 (5 bases each). Deletions cut 7 bases from V and 6 bases from J, with 16 bases between. The germline CDR1 and CDR2 sequences are MNHEY and SVGAGI. CDR3 size: 14 residues. Here the CDR3 reads CASIPTGPANEQFF. The CDR3 DNA sequence: TGTGCCAGCATTCCAACGGGGCCGGCCAATGAGCAGTTCTTC.

The chain uses TRBV5-4 and TRBJ2-5; 8 nucleotides agree with TRBD2. This CDR3 comprises 15 residues. Per germline, CDR1 SGHNT and CDR2 YYREEE (reference sequence). Trimming at V came to 2 bases and at J to 5 bases, leaving 8 bases not matched to a gene. The CDR3 spells CASSFRAGVGETQYF. CDR3 sequence (DNA): TGTGCCAGCAGCTTTCGAGCGGGGGTTGGGGAGACCCAGTACTTC. Using reference TRBV5-4 and TRBJ2-5 for the parts outside the CDR3, the full variable domain is ETGVTQSPTHLIKTRGQQVTLRCSSQSGHNTVSWYQQALGQGPQFIFQYYREEENGRGNFPPRFSGLQFPNYSSELNVNALELDDSALYLCASSFRAGVGETQYFGPGTRLLVL.

This clonotype appeared a few times. V usage is TRBV18 and J usage is TRBJ1-5; D gene unclear. V gave up 5 bases and J gave up 2 bases, with 13 bases separating them. The germline CDR1 and CDR2 sequences are KGHSH and LQKENI. The CDR3 sequence is 15 residues long. This CDR3 is CASSTQHQGNQPQHF. The CDR3 bases are TGTGCCAGCTCAACTCAGCACCAGGGCAATCAGCCCCAGCATTTT.

V gene TRBV11-1 combines with J gene TRBJ2-7; 8 bases line up with TRBD2. The J segment lost 2 bases and the V segment lost 5 bases, leaving 8 bases of the junction unmatched. CDR3 length: 15 amino acids. CDR1 and CDR2 from the germline V gene are SGHAT and FQDESV (reference sequence). The CDR3 is CASSPYPGGAYEQYF. As DNA, the CDR3 is TGTGCCAGCAGCCCATATCCCGGGGGGGCCTACGAGCAGTACTTC.

The chain has TRBV6-5 and TRBJ2-7; 10 nucleotides line up with TRBD2. Germline CDR1 reads MNHEY; CDR2 reads SVGAGI. The CDR3 has 15 residues. Trimming removed 5 bases from V and 3 bases from J; junction bases left unmatched: 7. Here the CDR3 DNA reads TGTGCCAGCAGTCCCCTTAGCGGGGGGCGCTACGAGCAGTACTTC. It codes for CASSPLSGGRYEQYF.

This clonotype was recorded a few times. The chain employs TRBV3-1 and TRBJ2-5; 9 bases are shared with TRBD1. Looked up from germline, CDR1 is LGHDT and CDR2 is YNNKEL (reference sequence). The CDR3 is 15 residues long. The V and J ends lost 6 bases and 2 bases, in that order; junction bases with no gene match: 7. The CDR3 DNA reads as TGTGCCAGCAGTACAGGGGGCACAGTTCAAGAGACCCAGTACTTC. Translated, it gives CASSTGGTVQETQYF.

This chain joins TRBV10-3 and TRBJ2-5; no clear D gene. The DNA end lines up better with TRBJ2-7; the J call may be wrong. Per the germline V gene, CDR1 is ENHRY and CDR2 is SYGVKD. This CDR3 is 15 amino acids long. CDR3 loop: CAISGGALTGYEQYF. Here the CDR3 DNA reads TGTGCCATCAGTGGAGGCGCTTTGACTGGCTACGAGCAGTACTTC.